A single TCR beta chain is shown here with its context. Germline lookup yields CDR1 KGHSH and CDR2 LQKENI. The CDR3 length is 14 residues. The V and J ends lost 2 bases and 7 bases respectively, with 12 bases between them. Authors' data handling: Estimates of nucleated cell counts were drawn from the amplification of reference gene primers. The table came from immunoSEQ multiplex PCR; TCRdb's copy has only in-frame clones and leaves some out. D and trimming were read from the DNA, whereas the V and J calls and clone size are those reported in that table. The repertoire has around 6,300 clones, roughly 88% of them found once; the top ten carry 8% to 10%. The sample originates from a study of blood T cell repertoires in COVID-19. Study details: COVID-19 samples collected from the United States, Italy and Spain covered acute and convalescent phases. Sources were T cells, B-cell-depleted T cells, or PBMCs; the material itself was cDNA or gDNA.

The chain has TRBV18 and TRBJ1-5; D uncertain. The sequenced material came from peripheral blood. The receptor was derived from a human donor with active COVID-19. The donor label of this sample is uncertain. CDR3 bases: TGTGCCAGCTCACCAGGGCTGTCGGGACAGCCCCAGCATTTT. Residues: CASSPGLSGQPQHF. The full variable domain, rest sourced from reference TRBV18 and TRBJ1-5, is NAGVMQNPRHLVRRRGQEARLRCSPMKGHSHVYWYRQLPEEGLKFMVYLQKENIIDESGMPKERFSAEFPKEGPSILRIQQVVRGDSAAYFCASSPGLSGQPQHFGDGTRLSIL.